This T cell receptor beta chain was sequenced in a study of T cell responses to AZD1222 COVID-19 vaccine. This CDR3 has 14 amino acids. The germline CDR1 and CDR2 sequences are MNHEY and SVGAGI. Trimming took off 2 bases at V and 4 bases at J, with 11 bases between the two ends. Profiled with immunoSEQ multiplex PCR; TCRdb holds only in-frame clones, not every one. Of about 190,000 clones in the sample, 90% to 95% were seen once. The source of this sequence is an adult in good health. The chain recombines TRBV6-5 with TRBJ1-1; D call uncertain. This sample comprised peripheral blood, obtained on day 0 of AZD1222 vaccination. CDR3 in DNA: TGTGCCAGCAGTTACCAAACGTCGGTCACTGAAGCTTTCTTT. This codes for CASSYQTSVTEAFF.